Below are 22 T cell receptor beta chains sequenced from a single sample in a study of CD8+ T cells in alopecia areata. Treatment given: oral pan-JAK inhibitor, 5-10 mg twice daily. cDNA serving as the sequencing template came from extracted, reverse transcribed RNA. The assay was immunoSEQ multiplex PCR, and TCRdb's table has in-frame clones only and misses some. Of approximately 180,000 clones in the sample, 50% to 75% were seen once. Sequenced here: CD4+ T cells sorted from blood, sampled at approximately week 56, from a patient treated with tofacitinib. The receptors were sampled from a human donor with alopecia areata.

The chain is built from TRBV5-6 and TRBJ2-2, with D perhaps TRBD2 (5 bases). Trimming removed 4 bases from V and 4 bases from J, with 8 bases in between. Germline V gene data show CDR1 as SGHDT and CDR2 as YYEEEE. CDR3 size: 13 residues. The chain's CDR3 is CASSNGLTGELFF. CDR3 bases: TGTGCCAGCAGCAATGGACTCACCGGGGAGCTGTTTTTT.

This clone was observed a few times. V gene TRBV29-1 combines with J gene TRBJ2-3; D is undetermined. The V and J ends lost 1 base and 2 bases respectively, with 7 bases between them. CDR3 length: 13 residues. Germline V gene data show CDR1 as SQVTM and CDR2 as ANQGSEA. The CDR3 sequence is CSVEGQITDTQYF. The CDR3 DNA reads as TGCAGCGTTGAAGGGCAGATCACAGATACGCAGTATTTT.

CDR3 amino acids: CASSPRTGAPGANVLTF. CDR3 bases: TGTGCCAGCAGCCCCCGGACAGGGGCGCCTGGGGCCAACGTCCTGACTTTC. The J gene is TRBJ2-6, the V gene TRBV11-1; 9 bases align to TRBD1. The CDR3 runs 17 residues. V was clipped by 5 bases and J by 2 bases; unmatched bases: 7. Germline CDR1 is SGHAT and CDR2 is FQDESV (reference sequence).

This clone has just one count. The rearrangement links TRBV5-1 to TRBJ2-5; D is perhaps TRBD1 or TRBD2 (5 bases each). This CDR3 spans 14 amino acids. The germline V gene encodes CDR1 SGHRS and CDR2 YFSETQ. Trimming left V 1 base short and J 3 bases short, with 10 bases between. CDR3 sequence reads: CASSLLGTEETQYF. The CDR3 DNA is TGCGCCAGCAGCTTGTTAGGGACCGAAGAGACCCAGTACTTC.

This sequence joins TRBV30 and TRBJ1-5, with 8 bases fitting TRBD1. The CDR3 runs 15 residues. With V trimmed by 1 base and J by 5 bases, 7 bases remained unmatched. Germline CDR1 is GTSNPN and CDR2 is SVGIG (reference sequence). This CDR3 is CAWSGLDREYQPQHF. The CDR3 DNA reads as TGTGCCTGGAGTGGGCTGGACAGGGAATATCAGCCCCAGCATTTT.

The CDR3 loop reads CASSQEGYYEQYF. CDR3 DNA sequence: TGCGCCAGCAGCCAAGAAGGCTACTACGAGCAGTACTTC. The chain recombines TRBV4-1 with TRBJ2-7; no clear D. Looked up from germline, CDR1 is MGHRA and CDR2 is YSYEKL. The CDR3 totals 13 residues. V was trimmed by 0 bases and J by 3 bases, leaving 6 bases between them.

The CDR3, as DNA: TGCGCCAGCAGCTTGGAATCGGGGTCTGGGGCCAACGTCCTGACTTTC. Protein: CASSLESGSGANVLTF. The chain joins TRBV5-1 to TRBJ2-6; possible D gene TRBD2, 5 bases. Germline V lookup: CDR1 SGHRS, CDR2 YFSETQ. The CDR3 length is 16 residues. Deletions cut 0 bases from V and 1 base from J, with 8 bases between.

The genes are TRBV2 and TRBJ1-6, with D maybe TRBD1 (5 bases). V was clipped by 8 bases and J by 4 bases, with 12 bases between them. CDR1 is SNHLY, CDR2 FYNNEI, per germline. This CDR3 has 14 amino acids. In DNA, the CDR3 is TGTGCCAGCTTAAGGGGCCAATATAATTCACCCCTCCACTTT. Translating it yields CASLRGQYNSPLHF.

The chain is built from TRBV7-7 and TRBJ2-5, with a weak D call TRBD1 (5 bases). Trimming left V 3 bases short and J 2 bases short, with 7 bases between. Germline CDR1 and CDR2: SSHAT and FNYEAQ (reference sequence). The length of the CDR3 is 13 residues. The CDR3 DNA reads as TGTGCCAGCAGCTTTGGACATCAAGAGACCCAGTACTTC. Its protein product is CASSFGHQETQYF.

V is TRBV30 and J is TRBJ2-7, with D maybe TRBD1 (6 bases). Germline-derived CDR1 and CDR2 are GTSNPN and SVGIG (reference sequence). V gave up 8 bases and J gave up 6 bases, with 20 bases separating them. The CDR3 length is 13 residues. CDR3 in amino acids: CAGQRAPGGEQYF. CDR3 nucleotide sequence: TGTGCCGGACAGAGGGCCCCTGGAGGCGAGCAGTACTTC. The variable domain in full, completed from reference TRBV30 and TRBJ2-7, reads SQTIHQWPATLVQPVGSPLSLECTVEGTSNPNLYWYRQAAGRGLQLLFYSVGIGQISSEVPQNLSASRPQDRQFILSSKKLLLSDSGFYLCAGQRAPGGEQYFGPGTRLTVT.

V usage is TRBV30 and J usage is TRBJ1-1; D is ambiguous. Trimming pared 1 base from V and 0 bases from J, leaving 12 bases between. The length of the CDR3 is 15 residues. CDR1 and CDR2 from the germline V gene are GTSNPN and SVGIG (reference sequence). The CDR3 nucleotides read TGTGCCTGGAGTGCCTCCCGGATCATGAACACTGAAGCTTTCTTT. This gives the protein CAWSASRIMNTEAFF.

The chain links TRBV19 to TRBJ1-1, with a weak D call TRBD1 (6 bases). The CDR3 has 16 amino acids. Germline V gene data show CDR1 as LNHDA and CDR2 as SQIVND (reference sequence). Trimming shortened V by 5 bases and J by 4 bases, and 20 bases separated the two germline ends. CDR3 in amino acids: CASSPGGRGPGTEAFF. Here the CDR3 DNA reads TGTGCCAGTAGTCCTGGGGGGCGCGGGCCTGGCACTGAAGCTTTCTTT.

This clone came up once. The chain recombines TRBV30 with TRBJ2-7; 10 nucleotides line up with TRBD1. CDR3 size: 15 residues. Germline V gene sequence: CDR1 GTSNPN, CDR2 SVGIG (reference sequence). V lost 2 bases to trimming and J lost 4 bases; unmatched junction nucleotides: 8. The CDR3, as DNA: TGTGCCTGGAGTCCTTCCCGGACAGGGGGATACGAGCAGTACTTC. Its protein is CAWSPSRTGGYEQYF.

This clone occurred a few times. The gene calls are TRBV28 and TRBJ1-2; D gene ambiguous. CDR1 and CDR2 (germline): MDHEN, SYDVKM. V lost 3 bases and J lost 8, with 10 bases in between. The CDR3 length is 12 residues. The CDR3 protein is CASSFSSYGYTF. The CDR3 DNA reads TGTGCCAGCAGTTTCTCCTCTTACGGCTACACCTTC.

The rearrangement joins TRBV9 to TRBJ2-1; D is undetermined. Germline CDR1 and CDR2: SGDLS and YYNGEE. Trimming took off 5 bases at V and 2 bases at J, with 11 bases between the two ends. The CDR3 is made up of 14 amino acids. This chain's CDR3 is CASSPGSTYNEQFF. As DNA, the CDR3 is TGTGCCAGCAGTCCCGGATCGACCTACAATGAGCAGTTCTTC.

The V call is TRBV9, the J call TRBJ1-5; D call uncertain. Between the trimmed V and J ends, which lost 0 bases and 7 bases, there was a span of 11 bases. This CDR3 is 14 amino acids long. The V gene's germline CDR1 is SGDLS and CDR2 YYNGEE. CDR3 sequence: CASSVGERWQPQHF. DNA of the CDR3: TGTGCCAGCAGCGTAGGTGAACGGTGGCAGCCCCAGCATTTT.

The table lists this clone with a count of one. V gene TRBV29-1 combines with J gene TRBJ1-1; D is uncertain. CDR3 length: 11 amino acids. Trimming stripped 6 bases from V and 8 bases from J, with 13 bases between. CDR1 and CDR2 from the germline V gene are SQVTM and ANQGSEA. CDR3 in amino acids: CSVSIGWEAFF. The CDR3 DNA reads TGCAGCGTCTCCATCGGTTGGGAAGCTTTCTTT.

This chain connects TRBV2 to TRBJ2-5; TRBD1 is a possible D gene (6 bases). Trimming shortened V by 7 bases and J by 2 bases, and 11 bases separated the two germline ends. Germline assignment: CDR1 SNHLY and CDR2 FYNNEI. This CDR3 region has 13 residues. CDR3 region: CASTRGTQETQYF. The CDR3 DNA reads TGTGCCAGCACGAGGGGGACACAAGAGACCCAGTACTTC.

The gene calls are TRBV5-1 and TRBJ1-1, with unresolved D. V dropped 4 bases and J dropped 1 base, with 8 bases sitting between them. The CDR3 is 13 residues long. Germline CDR1 reads SGHRS; CDR2 reads YFSETQ. The CDR3 spells CASSPEPNTEAFF. CDR3 coding DNA: TGCGCCAGCAGCCCCGAACCGAACACTGAAGCTTTCTTT.

The chain links TRBV6-1 to TRBJ2-5; D may match TRBD1 or TRBD2 (5 bases each). Germline CDR1 reads MNHNS; CDR2 reads SASEGT. CDR3 size: 15 residues. Trimming took 4 bases from V and 7 from J, leaving 19 bases between them. The CDR3 bases are TGTGCCAGCAGTGCTTCTCTAGCAGGGTCAGGGACCCAGTACTTC. It encodes CASSASLAGSGTQYF.

The chain combines TRBV7-3 with TRBJ1-6; the match to TRBD1 covers 7 bases. Losses at the gene ends were 5 bases for V and 2 bases for J; bases not matched to a gene: 3. This CDR3 region has 15 residues. Germline CDR1 SGHTA, CDR2 FQGTGA. The CDR3 region is CASSTTGAYNSPLHF. Written as DNA, the CDR3 is TGTGCCAGCAGCACCACAGGGGCCTATAATTCACCCCTCCACTTT.

DNA of the CDR3: TGTGCCAGCAGCTTAGAGGGGGCTGGGGATACGCAGTATTTT. Its protein product is CASSLEGAGDTQYF. This chain links TRBV7-8 with TRBJ2-3; 7 nucleotides align to TRBD1. In germline, CDR1 is SGHVS, CDR2 FQNEAQ. This CDR3 region has 14 residues. After removal of 1 base from V and 6 bases from J, the junction contained 4 bases not matched to a gene. The full variable domain, its missing parts supplied by reference TRBV7-8 and TRBJ2-3, is GAGVSQSPRYKVAKRGQDVALRCDPISGHVSLFWYQQALGQGPEFLTYFQNEAQLDKSGLPSDRFFAERPEGSVSTLKIQRTQQEDSAVYLCASSLEGAGDTQYFGPGTRLTVL.